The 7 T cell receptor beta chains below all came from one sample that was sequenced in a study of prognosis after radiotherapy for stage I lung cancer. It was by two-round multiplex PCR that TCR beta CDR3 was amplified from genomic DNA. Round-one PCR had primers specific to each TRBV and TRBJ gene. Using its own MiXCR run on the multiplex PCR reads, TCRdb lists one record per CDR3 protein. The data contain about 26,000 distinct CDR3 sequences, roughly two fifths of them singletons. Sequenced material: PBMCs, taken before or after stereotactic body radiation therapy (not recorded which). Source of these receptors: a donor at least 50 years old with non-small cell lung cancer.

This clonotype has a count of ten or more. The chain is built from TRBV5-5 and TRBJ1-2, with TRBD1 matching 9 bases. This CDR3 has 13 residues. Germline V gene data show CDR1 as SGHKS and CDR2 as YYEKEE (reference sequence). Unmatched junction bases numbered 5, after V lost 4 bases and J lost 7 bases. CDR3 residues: CASSEDRGFGYTF. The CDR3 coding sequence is TGTGCCAGCAGCGAGGACAGGGGATTTGGCTACACCTTC. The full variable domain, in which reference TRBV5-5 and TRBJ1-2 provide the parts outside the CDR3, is DAGVTQSPTHLIKTRGQQVTLRCSPISGHKSVSWYQQVLGQGPQFIFQYYEKEERGRGNFPDRFSARQFPNYSSELNVNALLLGDSALYLCASSEDRGFGYTFGSGTRLTVV.

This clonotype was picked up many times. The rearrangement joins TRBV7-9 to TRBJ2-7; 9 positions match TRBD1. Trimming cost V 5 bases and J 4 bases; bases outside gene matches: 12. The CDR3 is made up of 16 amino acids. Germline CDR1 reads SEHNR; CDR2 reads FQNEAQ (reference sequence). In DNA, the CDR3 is TGTGCCAGCAGCATCACAGCGCGGGACAGGGTGTACGAGCAGTACTTC. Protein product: CASSITARDRVYEQYF.

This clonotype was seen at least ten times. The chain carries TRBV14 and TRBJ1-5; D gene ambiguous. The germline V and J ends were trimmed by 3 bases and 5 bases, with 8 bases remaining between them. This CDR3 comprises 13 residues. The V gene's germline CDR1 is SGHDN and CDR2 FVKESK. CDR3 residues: CASSQGLDQPQHF. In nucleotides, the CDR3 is TGTGCCAGCAGCCAGGGCCTAGATCAGCCCCAGCATTTT.

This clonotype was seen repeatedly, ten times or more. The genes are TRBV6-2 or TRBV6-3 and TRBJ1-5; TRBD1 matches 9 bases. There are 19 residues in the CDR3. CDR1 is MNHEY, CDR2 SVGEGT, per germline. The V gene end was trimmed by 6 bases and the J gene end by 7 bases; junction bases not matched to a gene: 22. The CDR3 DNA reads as TGTGCCAGCAGCGGTCCGGGACAGGGTTTCTCGGCAAAGGGGCAGCCCCAGCATTTT. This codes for CASSGPGQGFSAKGQPQHF.

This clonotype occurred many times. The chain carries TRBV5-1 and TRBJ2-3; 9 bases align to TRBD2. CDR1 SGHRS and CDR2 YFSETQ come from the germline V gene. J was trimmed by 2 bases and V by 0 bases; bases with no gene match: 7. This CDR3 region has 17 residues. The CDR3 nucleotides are TGCGCCAGCAGCTTGGGCCTAGCGGGGTTCGACACAGATACGCAGTATTTT. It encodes CASSLGLAGFDTDTQYF.

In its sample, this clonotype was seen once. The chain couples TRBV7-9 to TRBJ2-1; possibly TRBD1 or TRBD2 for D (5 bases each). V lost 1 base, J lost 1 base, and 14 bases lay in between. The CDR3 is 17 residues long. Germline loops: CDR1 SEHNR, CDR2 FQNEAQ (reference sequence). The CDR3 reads CASSLVVGRGSYNEQFF. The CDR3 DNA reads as TGTGCCAGCAGCTTAGTTGTGGGGCGCGGGTCCTACAATGAGCAGTTCTTC. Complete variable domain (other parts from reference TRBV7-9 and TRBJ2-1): DTGVSQNPRHKITKRGQNVTFRCDPISEHNRLYWYRQTLGQGPEFLTYFQNEAQLEKSRLLSDRFSAERPKGSFSTLEIQRTEQGDSAMYLCASSLVVGRGSYNEQFFGPGTRLTVL.

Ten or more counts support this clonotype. CDR3 sequence reads: CASSGNEEYNSPLHF. CDR3 coding DNA: TGTGCCAGCAGCGGGAATGAGGAGTATAATTCACCCCTCCACTTT. This chain uses TRBV5-4 with TRBJ1-6; D is undetermined. The length of the CDR3 is 15 residues. V was cut by 4 bases and J by 4 bases, with 12 bases left in between. The germline V gene has CDR1 SGHNT and CDR2 YYREEE (reference sequence).